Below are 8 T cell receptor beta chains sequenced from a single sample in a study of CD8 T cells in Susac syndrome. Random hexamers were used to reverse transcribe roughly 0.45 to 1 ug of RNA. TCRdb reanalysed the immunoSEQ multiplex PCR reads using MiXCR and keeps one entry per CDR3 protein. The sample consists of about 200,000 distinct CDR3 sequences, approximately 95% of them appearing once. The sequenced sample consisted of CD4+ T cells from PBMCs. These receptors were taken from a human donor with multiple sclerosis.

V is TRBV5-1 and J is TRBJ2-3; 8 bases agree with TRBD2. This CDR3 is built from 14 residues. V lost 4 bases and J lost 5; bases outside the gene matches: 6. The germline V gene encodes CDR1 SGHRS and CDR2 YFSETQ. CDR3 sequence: CASSPGLAVDTQYF. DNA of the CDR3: TGCGCCAGCAGCCCCGGACTAGCAGTAGATACGCAGTATTTT. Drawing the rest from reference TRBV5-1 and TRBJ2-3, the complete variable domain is KAGVTQTPRYLIKTRGQQVTLSCSPISGHRSVSWYQQTPGQGLQFLFEYFSETQRNKGNFPGRFSGRQFSNSRSEMNVSTLELGDSALYLCASSPGLAVDTQYFGPGTRLTVL.

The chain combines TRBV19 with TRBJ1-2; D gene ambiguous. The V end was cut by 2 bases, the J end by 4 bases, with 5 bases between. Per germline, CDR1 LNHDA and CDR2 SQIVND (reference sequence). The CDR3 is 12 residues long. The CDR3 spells CASSILTYGYTF. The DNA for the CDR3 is TGTGCCAGTAGTATACTCACCTATGGCTACACCTTC.

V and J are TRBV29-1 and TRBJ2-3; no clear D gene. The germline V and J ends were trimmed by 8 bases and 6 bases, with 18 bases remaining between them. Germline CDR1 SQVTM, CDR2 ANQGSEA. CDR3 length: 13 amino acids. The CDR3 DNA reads TGCAGCTCGGGCGAGACATTGGGGGATACGCAGTATTTT. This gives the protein CSSGETLGDTQYF.

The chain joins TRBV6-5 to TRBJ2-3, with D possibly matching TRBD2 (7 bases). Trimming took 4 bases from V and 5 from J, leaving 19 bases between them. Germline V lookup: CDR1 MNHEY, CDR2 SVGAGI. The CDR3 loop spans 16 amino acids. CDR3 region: CASSFSGRGGLDTQYF. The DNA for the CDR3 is TGTGCCAGCAGTTTCAGTGGGAGGGGGGGCTTAGATACGCAGTATTTT.

In DNA form, the CDR3 reads TGTGCCAGCAGTTTGGGGGGGGGCCCACCTCTCTACAATGAGCAGTTCTTC. It codes for CASSLGGGPPLYNEQFF. The chain joins TRBV12-3 or TRBV12-4 to TRBJ2-1; a weak D match, TRBD2 (7 bases). The V gene lost 3 bases and the J gene lost 3 bases, with 18 bases spanning the gap. This CDR3 has 17 amino acids.

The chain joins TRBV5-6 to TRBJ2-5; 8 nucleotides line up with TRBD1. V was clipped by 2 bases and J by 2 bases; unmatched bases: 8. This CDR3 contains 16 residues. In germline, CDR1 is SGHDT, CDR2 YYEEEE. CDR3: CASSFRQGFGQETQYF. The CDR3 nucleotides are TGTGCCAGCAGCTTCCGACAGGGGTTTGGGCAAGAGACCCAGTACTTC. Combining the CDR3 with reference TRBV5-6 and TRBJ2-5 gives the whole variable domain DAGVTQSPTHLIKTRGQQVTLRCSPKSGHDTVSWYQQALGQGPQFIFQYYEEEERQRGNFPDRFSGHQFPNYSSELNVNALLLGDSALYLCASSFRQGFGQETQYFGPGTRLLVL.

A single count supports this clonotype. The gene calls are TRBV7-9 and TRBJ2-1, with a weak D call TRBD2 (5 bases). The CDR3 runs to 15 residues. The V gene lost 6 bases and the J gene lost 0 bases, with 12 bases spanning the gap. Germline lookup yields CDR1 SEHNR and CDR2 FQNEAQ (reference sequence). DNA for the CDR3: TGTGCCAGCAGGGCCGGGGTGAGCTCCTACAATGAGCAGTTCTTC. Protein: CASRAGVSSYNEQFF.

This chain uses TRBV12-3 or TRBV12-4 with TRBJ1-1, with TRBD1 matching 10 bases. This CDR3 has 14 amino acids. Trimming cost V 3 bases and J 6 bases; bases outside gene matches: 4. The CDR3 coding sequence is TGTGCCAGCAGTTTGTCCGGGACAGGGGCTGAAGCTTTCTTT. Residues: CASSLSGTGAEAFF.